Listed here are 4 T cell receptor beta chains from one sample, sequenced in a study of CD8 T cells in Susac syndrome. With random hexamers, reverse transcription was performed on roughly 0.5 to 1 ug of RNA. MiXCR, applied by TCRdb to the immunoSEQ multiplex PCR reads, yields one record per CDR3 protein. The sample includes about 300,000 distinct CDR3 sequences, roughly 85% of them seen just once. Sequenced: CD8+ T cells from PBMCs. These TCRs come from a human donor with multiple sclerosis.

The genes are TRBV7-9 and TRBJ2-1, with D perhaps TRBD2 (6 bases). With 5 bases removed from V and 3 bases from J, the gap between germline ends came to 11 bases. This CDR3 contains 14 residues. The V gene's germline CDR1 is SEHNR and CDR2 FQNEAQ (reference sequence). DNA for the CDR3: TGTGCCAGCAGCCTGGAGGGCCGCTACAATGAGCAGTTCTTC. It translates to CASSLEGRYNEQFF.

This chain links TRBV12-3 or TRBV12-4 with TRBJ2-2, with D maybe TRBD2 (6 bases). The CDR3 loop spans 14 amino acids. The germline V and J ends were trimmed by 5 bases and 8 bases, with 15 bases remaining between them. CDR3: CASSPSGWRGELFF. The CDR3 DNA is TGTGCCAGCAGTCCCAGCGGGTGGAGGGGGGAGCTGTTTTTT.

This clonotype was observed once. The chain uses TRBV30 and TRBJ1-1; no reliable D call. Trimming removed 6 bases from V and 2 bases from J, with 13 bases in between. CDR1 and CDR2 (germline): GTSNPN, SVGIG (reference sequence). The CDR3 sequence is 13 residues long. CDR3 protein: CACRLGSNTEAFF. The CDR3 DNA sequence: TGTGCCTGCAGACTCGGGAGTAACACTGAAGCTTTCTTT. The whole variable domain, remainder taken from reference TRBV30 and TRBJ1-1, is SQTIHQWPATLVQPVGSPLSLECTVEGTSNPNLYWYRQAAGRGLQLLFYSVGIGQISSEVPQNLSASRPQDRQFILSSKKLLLSDSGFYLCACRLGSNTEAFFGQGTRLTVV.

This chain links TRBV20-1 with TRBJ2-7; TRBD2 matches 7 bases. Germline CDR1 is DFQATT and CDR2 is SNEGSKA (reference sequence). The CDR3 covers 12 residues. V shed 6 bases and J 4 bases; nucleotides not matched to a gene: 6. The CDR3 DNA sequence: TGCAGTGCCCGGGTGGGAGGGTACGAGCAGTACTTC. The encoded protein is CSARVGGYEQYF.